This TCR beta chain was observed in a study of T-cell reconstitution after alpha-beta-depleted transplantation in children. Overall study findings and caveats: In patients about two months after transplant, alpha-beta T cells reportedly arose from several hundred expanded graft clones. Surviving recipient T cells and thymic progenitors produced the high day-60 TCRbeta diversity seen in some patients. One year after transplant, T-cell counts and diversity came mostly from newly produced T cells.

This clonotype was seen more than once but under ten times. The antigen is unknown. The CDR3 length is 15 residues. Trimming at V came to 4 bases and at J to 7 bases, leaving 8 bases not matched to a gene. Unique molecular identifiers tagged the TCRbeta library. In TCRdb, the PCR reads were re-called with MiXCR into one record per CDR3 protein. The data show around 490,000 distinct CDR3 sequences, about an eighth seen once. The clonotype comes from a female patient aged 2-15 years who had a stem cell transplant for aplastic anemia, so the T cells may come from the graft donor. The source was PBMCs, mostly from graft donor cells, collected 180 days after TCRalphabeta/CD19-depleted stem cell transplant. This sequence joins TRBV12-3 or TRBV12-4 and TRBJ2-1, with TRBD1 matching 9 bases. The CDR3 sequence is CASSSDRTGENEQFF. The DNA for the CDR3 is TGTGCCAGCAGTTCTGATCGGACAGGGGAAAATGAGCAGTTCTTC.